This T cell receptor (beta chain) was obtained from a study of OX40 agonist ivuxolimab in advanced cancers. CDR1 is SQVTM, CDR2 ANQGSEA, per germline. The CDR3 is 14 residues long. Trimming removed 6 bases from V and 6 bases from J, with 20 bases in between. Method: immunoSEQ multiplex PCR; TCRdb's copy keeps in-frame clones and lacks some. Here the sample spans 60,000 or so clones, 84% being singletons. The TCR comes from an adult with an advanced solid tumor such as melanoma, head and neck, liver or kidney cancer. The chain carries TRBV29-1 and TRBJ1-2, with a possible D match to TRBD1 (6 bases). Material: CD4+ or CD8+ T cells sorted from blood, obtained in a trial of the OX40 agonist ivuxolimab. The CDR3 here is CSVVTRGAVNGYTF. The CDR3 bases are TGCAGCGTCGTCACGAGGGGGGCGGTCAATGGCTACACCTTC.